This T cell receptor (beta chain) came from a study of T-cell reconstitution after alpha-beta-depleted transplantation in children. Germline-derived CDR1 and CDR2 are LGHDT and YNNKEL (reference sequence). Trimming shortened V by 4 bases and J by 3 bases, and 9 bases separated the two germline ends. This CDR3 is built from 13 residues. This clonotype was picked up many times. Researchers prepared the TCRbeta library using unique molecular identifiers, the study reports. TCRdb reprocessed the PCR reads via MiXCR and lists one record per CDR3 protein. The data hold 83,000 or so distinct CDR3 sequences, with 7.5% to 9.5% observed a single time.

The TCR sequence derives from a human donor who donated a stem cell graft to a child with congenital amegakaryocytic thrombocytopenia. The specimen was PBMCs from the stem cell graft donor, collected from the stem cell graft. This chain connects TRBV3-1 to TRBJ2-5, with D possibly matching TRBD2 (6 bases). This CDR3 reads CASSRVAEETQYF. CDR3 nucleotides: TGTGCCAGCAGCCGGGTAGCGGAAGAGACCCAGTACTTC.